These 9 T cell receptor beta chains were sequenced from one sample in a study of blood T cell repertoires in COVID-19. Using immunoSEQ multiplex PCR, the repertoire was profiled, and TCRdb retains in-frame clones only, with some absent. The repertoire holds about 300,000 clones, with 87% as singletons. The specimen was peripheral blood. These receptors were taken from a man aged 18 to 30 with active or convalescent COVID-19.

This chain connects TRBV10-1 to TRBJ2-1; 7 bases line up with TRBD2. The junction had 16 bases not matched to a gene; V was cut back by 5 bases and J by 3 bases. Germline loops: CDR1 WNHNN, CDR2 SYGVQD (reference sequence). This CDR3 contains 18 residues. The CDR3 nucleotides read TGCGCCAGCAGTCCCGCAGATCACGCGGGAGACTACTACAATGAGCAGTTCTTC. This sequence encodes CASSPADHAGDYYNEQFF.

The CDR3 sequence: CATSDLGDTGELFF. The CDR3 DNA reads TGTGCCACCAGTGATTTGGGAGACACCGGGGAGCTGTTTTTT. The rearrangement uses TRBV24-1 and TRBJ2-2; unclear D gene. Germline V gives CDR1 KGHDR, CDR2 SFDVKD. The V end was cut by 0 bases, the J end by 3 bases, with 4 bases between. The CDR3 is made up of 14 amino acids.

V is TRBV3-1 (or the pseudogene TRBV3-2) and J is TRBJ1-1; 8 nucleotides line up with TRBD1. The germline CDR1 and CDR2 sequences are LGHDT and YNNKEL (reference sequence). V lost 4 bases and J lost 7; bases outside the gene matches: 11. This CDR3 is 15 amino acids long. The CDR3 is CASSLIQGAGSEAFF. The CDR3, as DNA: TGTGCCAGCAGCCTAATCCAGGGGGCCGGGAGTGAAGCTTTCTTT.

A single count supports this clone. V and J are TRBV18 and TRBJ1-6, with TRBD1 as a possible D gene (6 bases). Germline CDR1 KGHSH, CDR2 LQKENI. V lost 4 bases, J lost 7 bases, and 11 bases lay in between. The length of the CDR3 is 14 residues. Written as DNA, the CDR3 is TGTGCCAGCTCACAGGACAGAAAAAATTCACCCCTCCACTTT. Translation: CASSQDRKNSPLHF.

The chain links TRBV3-1 (or the pseudogene TRBV3-2) to TRBJ2-5; TRBD2 is a possible D gene (6 bases). The V gene's germline CDR1 is LGHDT and CDR2 YNNKEL (reference sequence). V was shortened by 4 bases and J by 4 bases, with 16 bases between the two germline ends. The CDR3 is 15 residues long. CDR3 DNA: TGTGCCAGCAGCCGGGGACTTGATTTAGGAGAGACCCAGTACTTC. Its translation: CASSRGLDLGETQYF.

This chain joins TRBV19 and TRBJ1-1; D remains ambiguous. The CDR3 spans 15 residues. CDR1 is LNHDA and CDR2 is SQIVND in the germline V gene (reference sequence). V was shortened by 1 base and J by 2 bases, with 11 bases between the two germline ends. The CDR3 DNA sequence: TGTGCCAGTAGTATAGTCCCAGGCGACAACACTGAAGCTTTCTTT. It codes for CASSIVPGDNTEAFF.

This clone appeared a single time. This chain uses TRBV5-1 with TRBJ2-3; the match to TRBD2 covers 8 bases. The V gene end was trimmed by 4 bases and the J gene end by 2 bases; junction bases not matched to a gene: 6. Germline V gene data show CDR1 as SGHRS and CDR2 as YFSETQ. This CDR3 is built from 15 residues. CDR3 region: CASSPAGDYTDTQYF. The CDR3, as DNA: TGCGCCAGCAGCCCAGCGGGAGACTACACAGATACGCAGTATTTT.

The chain carries TRBV4-3 and TRBJ2-1; TRBD1 agrees at 7 bases. Germline CDR1 and CDR2: LGHNA and YSLEER. This CDR3 is 15 amino acids long. V lost 5 bases to trimming and J lost 9 bases; unmatched junction nucleotides: 13. The CDR3 coding sequence is TGCGCCAGCAGCGTTCACAGGGGCGCTTATGGTGAGCAGTTCTTC. Its translation is CASSVHRGAYGEQFF.

The chain employs TRBV27 and TRBJ2-3; TRBD2 matches 14 bases. Germline CDR1 is MNHEY and CDR2 is SMNVEV (reference sequence). CDR3 length: 18 residues. With V trimmed by 5 bases and J by 4 bases, 11 bases remained unmatched. The CDR3 loop is CASSKGLAGAELADTQYF. Written as DNA, the CDR3 is TGTGCCAGCAGTAAGGGACTAGCGGGAGCGGAATTGGCAGATACGCAGTATTTT.